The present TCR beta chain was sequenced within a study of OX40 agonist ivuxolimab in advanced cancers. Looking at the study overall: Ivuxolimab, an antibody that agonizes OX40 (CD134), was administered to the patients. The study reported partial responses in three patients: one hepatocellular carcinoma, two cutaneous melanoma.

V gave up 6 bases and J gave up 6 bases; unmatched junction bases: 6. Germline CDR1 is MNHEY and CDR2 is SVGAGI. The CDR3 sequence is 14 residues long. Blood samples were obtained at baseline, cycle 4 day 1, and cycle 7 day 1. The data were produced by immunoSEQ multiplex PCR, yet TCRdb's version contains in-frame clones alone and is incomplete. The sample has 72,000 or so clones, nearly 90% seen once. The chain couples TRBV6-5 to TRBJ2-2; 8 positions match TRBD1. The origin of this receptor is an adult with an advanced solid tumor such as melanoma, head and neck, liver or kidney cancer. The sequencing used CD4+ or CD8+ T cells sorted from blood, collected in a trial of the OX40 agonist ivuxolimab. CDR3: CASSQGAEAGELFF. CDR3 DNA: TGTGCCAGCAGCCAGGGGGCGGAGGCCGGGGAGCTGTTTTTT.